Below, 21 T cell receptor beta chains from the same sample are listed, as sequenced in a study of blood T cell repertoires in COVID-19. The data were produced by immunoSEQ multiplex PCR, yet TCRdb's version contains in-frame clones alone and is incomplete. The table shows around 100,000 clones, with about nine tenths occurring only once. The sequencing input was peripheral blood. Receptor source: a man aged 45-60 years with acute or convalescent COVID-19.

The genes are TRBV6-1 and TRBJ2-7, with 13 bases identical to TRBD2. V gave up 3 bases and J gave up 6 bases; unmatched junction bases: 5. Germline CDR1 reads MNHNS; CDR2 reads SASEGT. The CDR3 length is 15 residues. CDR3 in DNA: TGTGCCAGCAGTGAGGGGACTAGCGGGGCCCTCGAGCAGTACTTC. This translates into CASSEGTSGALEQYF.

Concerning this clone: The DNA is left out, because the CDR3 cannot be placed on it with certainty; the CDR3 is given as TCRdb lists it. V is TRBV5-1 and J is TRBJ2-5; the table's D call of TRBD1 was not tested on the DNA. CDR1 SGHRS and CDR2 YFSETQ come from the germline V gene. Including both end residues, the CDR3 is 15 amino acids long. The CDR3 loop reads CASSFGPGQQETQYF.

The rearrangement joins TRBV19 to TRBJ1-2; TRBD1 aligns across 7 bases. V was pared by 2 bases and J by 4 bases, with 7 bases of the junction left unmatched. This CDR3 is 15 amino acids long. The germline gives CDR1 LNHDA, CDR2 SQIVND (reference sequence). CDR3 loop: CASSIMNPGGYGYTF. CDR3 bases: TGTGCCAGTAGTATAATGAATCCAGGGGGCTATGGCTACACCTTC.

This clone was found a few times. The rearrangement links TRBV27 to TRBJ1-5; D might be TRBD1 (6 bases). Deletions cut 7 bases from V and 0 bases from J, with 10 bases between. The CDR3 covers 14 residues. Germline CDR1 and CDR2: MNHEY and SMNVEV (reference sequence). CDR3 region: CASMDRYSNQPQHF. The CDR3 DNA reads TGTGCCAGCATGGACAGATATAGCAATCAGCCCCAGCATTTT.

This sequence joins TRBV11-3 and TRBJ2-1; TRBD2 matches at 13 bases. The CDR3 is 17 amino acids. Looked up from germline, CDR1 is SGHNT and CDR2 is YENEEA. Germline trimming cut 5 bases from V and 4 bases from J; bases unmatched to any gene: 8. CDR3 amino acids: CASSRRQGLAGYNEQFF. DNA of the CDR3: TGTGCCAGCAGCCGTAGACAGGGACTAGCGGGGTACAATGAGCAGTTCTTC.

The chain joins TRBV6-5 to TRBJ1-1; perhaps TRBD1 as D (5 bases). CDR3 length: 13 amino acids. The V end lost 9 bases, the J end lost 3 bases, and 14 bases lay between the germline ends. Germline CDR1 reads MNHEY; CDR2 reads SVGAGI. In DNA form, the CDR3 reads TGTGCCAGGGATCCGGGGGTTGACACTGAAGCTTTCTTT. Protein product: CARDPGVDTEAFF.

This chain connects TRBV9 to TRBJ2-1; D is possibly TRBD1 (6 bases). Germline CDR1 SGDLS, CDR2 YYNGEE. This CDR3 has 14 residues. Trimming took off 4 bases at V and 5 bases at J, with 13 bases between the two ends. The CDR3 sequence is CASSPHSGDNEQFF. Here the CDR3 DNA reads TGTGCCAGCAGCCCCCACTCAGGGGACAATGAGCAGTTCTTC.

The chain couples TRBV7-2 to TRBJ2-1, with 9 bases aligning to TRBD2. The length of the CDR3 is 14 residues. The V gene's germline CDR1 is SGHTA and CDR2 FQGNSA. Germline trimming cut 3 bases from V and 8 bases from J; bases unmatched to any gene: 5. CDR3 DNA: TGTGCCAGCAGCTTCCCGGGACTAGCATATGAGCAGTTCTTC. Translating gives CASSFPGLAYEQFF.

This clone was counted a single time. The chain links TRBV9 to TRBJ2-3; 9 nucleotides match TRBD2. The V gene end was trimmed by 4 bases and the J gene end by 9 bases; junction bases not matched to a gene: 21. The CDR3 consists of 18 residues. The germline V gene has CDR1 SGDLS and CDR2 YYNGEE. CDR3 coding DNA: TGTGCCAGCAGCCCCCGGTCGTCTCCAGGGACTAGCCCGACCACGCAGTATTTT. Protein product: CASSPRSSPGTSPTTQYF.

The CDR3 sequence: CATSEDRPNTEAFF. Written as DNA, the CDR3 is TGTGCCACCTCCGAGGACAGGCCGAACACTGAAGCTTTCTTT. This chain links TRBV24-1 with TRBJ1-1; 7 bases match TRBD1. Germline V gene data show CDR1 as KGHDR and CDR2 as SFDVKD. This CDR3 has 14 amino acids. The junction had 7 bases not matched to a gene; V was cut back by 9 bases and J by 1 base.

The CDR3 DNA reads TGTGCCTGGGGACCATTTCAGGGCATCCCCCCGCCCGGGAGCTCCTATAATTCACCCCTCCACTTT. Amino acid sequence: CAWGPFQGIPPPGSSYNSPLHF. V is TRBV30 and J is TRBJ1-6; the D gene is possibly TRBD1 (5 bases). With 5 bases removed from V and 0 bases from J, the gap between germline ends came to 32 bases. In germline, CDR1 is GTSNPN, CDR2 SVGIG (reference sequence). CDR3 size: 22 residues.

The CDR3 DNA reads as TGTGCCAGCAGCTTGGACAGGGGTACAGATACGCAGTATTTT. Its translation: CASSLDRGTDTQYF. The gene calls are TRBV11-2 and TRBJ2-3; 9 positions match TRBD1. V was pared by 3 bases and J by 3 bases, with 1 base of the junction left unmatched. Germline V gene data show CDR1 as SGHAT and CDR2 as FQNNGV. The CDR3 is made up of 14 amino acids.

This clone was recorded once. The chain has TRBV5-1 and TRBJ2-1; 12 bases fit TRBD2. Germline V gives CDR1 SGHRS, CDR2 YFSETQ. The CDR3 has 16 residues. Trimming at V came to 0 bases and at J to 7 bases, leaving 5 bases not matched to a gene. CDR3 in amino acids: CASSLDWTSGTNEQFF. CDR3 nucleotides: TGCGCCAGCAGCTTGGATTGGACTAGCGGGACGAATGAGCAGTTCTTC.

The chain is built from TRBV3-1 (or the pseudogene TRBV3-2) and TRBJ2-7; no firm D call. Trimming took off 1 base at V and 1 base at J, with 2 bases between the two ends. This CDR3 comprises 12 residues. CDR1 and CDR2 from the germline V gene are LGHDT and YNNKEL (reference sequence). CDR3 amino acids: CASSQASYEQYF. As DNA, the CDR3 is TGTGCCAGCAGCCAAGCATCCTACGAGCAGTACTTC.

In its sample, this clone was seen a few times. The chain uses TRBV4-2 and TRBJ2-1; D remains ambiguous. The V end lost 3 bases, the J end lost 14 bases, and 17 bases lay between the germline ends. The CDR3 spans 13 residues. Germline assignment: CDR1 LGHNA and CDR2 YNFKEQ. CDR3 nucleotide sequence: TGTGCCAGCAGCCAGAGGTTACGTACCCGGGAGTTCTTC. Its protein is CASSQRLRTREFF.

This rearrangement joins TRBV7-2 to TRBJ2-7; D ambiguous. This CDR3 spans 13 amino acids. The ends were cut back, 4 bases at V and 1 base at J, with 8 bases in the middle. The germline V gene encodes CDR1 SGHTA and CDR2 FQGNSA. CDR3 bases: TGTGCCAGCAGCTCCCCCACTTCCTACGAGCAGTACTTC. Translation gives CASSSPTSYEQYF.

V gene TRBV7-9 combines with J gene TRBJ2-3; D is undetermined. CDR3 length equals 11 residues. V was cut by 5 bases and J by 3 bases, with 3 bases left in between. The germline V gene has CDR1 SEHNR and CDR2 FQNEAQ (reference sequence). CDR3 bases: TGTGCCAGCAGCCAAACAGATACGCAGTATTTT. Residues: CASSQTDTQYF.

The CDR3 is CASSPQGANPSFNNSPLHF. The CDR3 nucleotides are TGTGCCAGCTCACCACAGGGGGCTAATCCGTCTTTTAATAATTCACCCCTCCACTTT. J is TRBJ1-6 and V is TRBV18, with TRBD1 identical over 7 bases. The CDR3 runs to 19 residues. Germline V gives CDR1 KGHSH, CDR2 LQKENI. The V and J ends lost 1 base and 5 bases, in that order; junction bases with no gene match: 14.

The J gene is TRBJ2-7, the V gene TRBV12-5; 10 bases agree with TRBD1. This CDR3 is built from 20 residues. The germline V gene encodes CDR1 LGHNT and CDR2 FRNRAP. V lost 5 bases and J lost 2; bases outside the gene matches: 21. The CDR3 sequence is CASGPTPGDRGLTTPYEQYF. The CDR3 DNA sequence: TGTGCTAGTGGTCCGACCCCCGGGGACAGGGGACTTACTACACCCTACGAGCAGTACTTC.

The chain carries TRBV6-5 and TRBJ2-5; 7 bases fit TRBD2. Germline CDR1 reads MNHEY; CDR2 reads SVGAGI. The length of the CDR3 is 15 residues. V shed 5 bases and J 1 base; nucleotides not matched to a gene: 7. The CDR3 region is CASSHPPGGQETQYF. Here the CDR3 DNA reads TGTGCCAGCAGTCATCCCCCGGGAGGCCAAGAGACCCAGTACTTC.

The rearrangement joins TRBV6-2 or TRBV6-3 to TRBJ2-7; D perhaps matches TRBD2 (6 bases). The V gene's germline CDR1 is MNHEY and CDR2 SVGEGT. This CDR3 comprises 14 residues. Trimming left V 0 bases short and J 7 bases short, with 13 bases between. CDR3 sequence: CASSYSGTGLEQYF. CDR3 bases: TGTGCCAGCAGTTACTCGGGGACTGGTCTGGAGCAGTACTTC.